This T cell receptor beta chain was captured by sequencing in a study of blood T cell repertoires in COVID-19. Study details: Spain, Italy and the United States supplied samples that represented acute and convalescent COVID-19. The analysed material was cDNA or gDNA that came from T cells, B-cell-depleted T cells, or PBMCs.

This clone was seen a few times. In the authors' methods: Reference gene primer amplification in the assay estimated nucleated cell counts. The protocol was immunoSEQ multiplex PCR, while the TCRdb copy is restricted to in-frame clones and leaves out a portion. D and trimming come from the DNA, and the V and J calls and clone size come from that table. The sample shows hundreds of thousands of clones, roughly 85% of them seen only once. Sequencing used peripheral blood. The sequence was obtained from a man between 50 and 59 years old with active or convalescent COVID-19.

In nucleotides, the CDR3 is TGTGCCAGCAGCTTAAGTACAGGCTACTACGAGCAGTACTTC. It specifies CASSLSTGYYEQYF. The rearrangement links TRBV11-2 to TRBJ2-7; TRBD1 is a possible D gene (5 bases). V shed 2 bases and J shed 3 bases, with 11 bases lying between them. CDR3 length: 14 amino acids. Germline CDR1 SGHAT, CDR2 FQNNGV.